This section outlines one TCR beta chain sequence together with its context. The data originate from a study of blood T cell repertoires in COVID-19. Overall study: Sites across the United States, Italy and Spain contributed samples from acute and convalescent COVID-19. The cDNA or gDNA used as material had been derived from T cells, B-cell-depleted T cells, or PBMCs.

The CDR3 is 15 amino acids. With 3 bases clipped from V and 2 bases from J, the junction kept 3 bases outside the gene matches. The germline V gene encodes CDR1 LNHNV and CDR2 YYDKDF (reference sequence). Source study methods: Reference gene primer amplification gave nucleated cell count estimates. Only in-frame clones appear in the TCRdb table, and some are missing; sequencing was by immunoSEQ multiplex PCR. That table supplies the V and J calls and clone size; D and trimming were determined from the DNA. The profile shows 70,000 to 100,000 clones, more than 75% of them singletons. This TCR was recovered from a woman older than 75 with active COVID-19. The chain joins TRBV15 to TRBJ2-5; TRBD1 aligns across 10 bases. Source material: peripheral blood. The chain's CDR3 is CATSSPDRGQETQYF. In DNA form, the CDR3 reads TGTGCCACCAGCAGCCCGGACAGGGGGCAAGAGACCCAGTACTTC.